What follows are 18 T cell receptor beta chains derived from one specimen sequenced in a study of shared clonotypes between healthy human individuals. Only in-frame clones appear in the TCRdb table, and some are missing; sequencing was by immunoSEQ multiplex PCR. The sample lists about 590,000 clones; 95% to 96% were seen once. CD45RO-negative, CCR7-selected cells formed the naive CD8 fraction, which excluded terminally differentiated effector memory CD45RA+ cells. The sample comprised naive CD8+ T cells sorted from blood. Source of these receptors: a woman aged 25 to 45 in good health.

This clone was seen once. V and J are TRBV7-9 and TRBJ2-7; no clear D. In germline, CDR1 is SEHNR, CDR2 FQNEAQ (reference sequence). V lost 0 bases, J lost 0 bases, and 15 bases lay in between. The CDR3 length is 17 residues. CDR3 nucleotide sequence: TGTGCCAGCAGCTTAGCCGGCGGAGTGGAGTCCTCCTACGAGCAGTACTTC. Amino acid sequence: CASSLAGGVESSYEQYF.

Regarding this clone: Other DNA sequences in the same sample also yield this CDR3. The chain couples TRBV27 to TRBJ2-6; D uncertain. This CDR3 region has 15 residues. Germline V gene lookup returns CDR1 MNHEY and CDR2 SMNVEV (reference sequence). The V end lost 2 bases, the J end lost 1 base, and 6 bases lay between the germline ends. The DNA for the CDR3 is TGTGCCAGCAGTTTAATCGGTTCTGGGGCCAACGTCCTGACTTTC. Protein sequence: CASSLIGSGANVLTF.

The chain combines TRBV5-8 with TRBJ1-5, with TRBD1 as a possible D gene (6 bases). The CDR3 spans 14 residues. CDR1 is SGHTS, CDR2 YDEGEE, per germline. Trimming pared 5 bases from V and 5 bases from J, leaving 14 bases between. In nucleotides, the CDR3 is TGTGCCAGCAGACTACAGGGCGGTGATCAGCCCCAGCATTTT. Amino acids: CASRLQGGDQPQHF. Filled out from reference TRBV5-8 and TRBJ1-5, the complete variable domain reads EAGVTQSPTHLIKTRGQQATLRCSPISGHTSVYWYQQALGLGLQFLLWYDEGEERNRGNFPPRFSGRQFPNYSSELNVNALELEDSALYLCASRLQGGDQPQHFGDGTRLSIL.

The gene calls are TRBV7-8 and TRBJ2-3; the match to TRBD1 covers 7 bases. The CDR3 contains 14 residues. V lost 6 bases, J lost 3 bases, and 6 bases stayed unmatched. Germline lookup yields CDR1 SGHVS and CDR2 FQNEAQ. The chain's CDR3 is CASSYPQGTDTQYF. The CDR3 DNA follows: TGTGCCAGCAGTTATCCACAGGGGACAGATACGCAGTATTTT.

This clone appeared once. The chain employs TRBV29-1 and TRBJ1-1; D possibly corresponds to TRBD1 (5 bases). The CDR3 runs 14 residues. Trimming left V 2 bases short and J 1 base short, with 11 bases between. Germline CDR1 SQVTM, CDR2 ANQGSEA. The CDR3 region is CSVETGRSNTEAFF. Here the CDR3 DNA reads TGCAGCGTTGAAACAGGACGTTCGAACACTGAAGCTTTCTTT.

V and J are TRBV5-4 and TRBJ2-2; D not resolved. The germline V gene has CDR1 SGHNT and CDR2 YYREEE (reference sequence). CDR3 length equals 12 residues. V lost 2 bases, J lost 7 bases, and 6 bases lay in between. In DNA form, the CDR3 reads TGTGCCAGCAGCTTACCTATCGGGGAGCTGTTTTTT. Encoded protein: CASSLPIGELFF.

This clone came up once. This same CDR3 is encoded by further DNA sequences in the sample. Written as DNA, the CDR3 is TGTGCCAGCAGGGGACAGGGGCTGAACGAGCAGTACTTC. Translating it yields CASRGQGLNEQYF. The V and J genes are TRBV6-5 and TRBJ2-7; 10 bases map to TRBD1. After removal of 6 bases from V and 5 bases from J, the junction contained 4 bases not matched to a gene. The CDR3 is made up of 13 amino acids. Germline loops: CDR1 MNHEY, CDR2 SVGAGI.

The V and J genes are TRBV5-6 and TRBJ2-7; no clear D gene. V was trimmed by 2 bases and J by 0 bases, leaving 3 bases between them. The germline V gene encodes CDR1 SGHDT and CDR2 YYEEEE. This CDR3 is 12 amino acids long. The CDR3 reads CASSFDSYEQYF. DNA for the CDR3: TGTGCCAGCAGCTTTGACTCCTACGAGCAGTACTTC.

The chain uses TRBV28 and TRBJ2-3; TRBD2 matches 11 bases. Trimming removed 8 bases from V and 0 bases from J; junction bases left unmatched: 10. The CDR3 sequence is 17 residues long. The germline CDR1 and CDR2 sequences are MDHEN and SYDVKM. The CDR3 spells CASPPPSGRLSTDTQYF. For the CDR3, the DNA is TGTGCCAGCCCCCCCCCTAGCGGGAGGCTTAGCACAGATACGCAGTATTTT.

V and J are TRBV19 and TRBJ2-3; no definite D call. Germline CDR1 is LNHDA and CDR2 is SQIVND (reference sequence). The CDR3 has 15 amino acids. V lost 2 bases and J 0 bases, leaving 9 bases between the germline ends. The CDR3 is CASSITAVSTDTQYF. For the CDR3, the DNA is TGTGCCAGTAGTATAACCGCGGTTAGCACAGATACGCAGTATTTT.

The chain couples TRBV30 to TRBJ2-7, with D perhaps TRBD2 (5 bases). With 6 bases removed from V and 1 base from J, the gap between germline ends came to 13 bases. Germline V gene lookup returns CDR1 GTSNPN and CDR2 SVGIG (reference sequence). CDR3 length equals 13 residues. CDR3 bases: TGTGCCTGCGTCACGGGATCGTCCTACGAGCAGTACTTC. Encoded protein: CACVTGSSYEQYF.

The chain combines TRBV27 with TRBJ2-3; 11 bases align to TRBD2. The germline V gene has CDR1 MNHEY and CDR2 SMNVEV (reference sequence). V lost 2 bases and J lost 6; bases outside the gene matches: 4. CDR3 length equals 15 residues. The CDR3 DNA follows: TGTGCCAGCAGTTTAGGGACTAGCGGATCCGATACGCAGTATTTT. It codes for CASSLGTSGSDTQYF.

This clone was counted once. CDR3 region: CASSPLPAGELFF. The DNA of the CDR3 is TGTGCCAGCAGCCCTCTCCCGGCCGGGGAGCTGTTTTTT. This chain uses TRBV11-3 with TRBJ2-2; D is undetermined. The CDR3 sequence is 13 residues long. V gave up 5 bases and J gave up 6 bases, with 10 bases separating them. Germline V gene data show CDR1 as SGHNT and CDR2 as YENEEA.

As for this clone: The germline gene is not matched at one end of the junction; a read error may be the cause. The chain recombines TRBV10-3 with TRBJ2-4; the D gene could be TRBD1 or TRBD2 (6 bases each). CDR1 ENHRY and CDR2 SYGVKD come from the germline V gene. The CDR3 is made up of 12 amino acids. CDR3 sequence (DNA): TGCGGGAGCCGACAGGACAAAAACATTCAGTACTTC. It is translated as CGSRQDKNIQYF.

This rearrangement joins TRBV7-8 to TRBJ2-2; the D gene is possibly TRBD2 (5 bases). Trimming cost V 4 bases and J 0 bases, with 18 bases left between them. Germline CDR1 is SGHVS and CDR2 is FQNEAQ. CDR3 length equals 18 residues. The CDR3 here is CASSYPTREVSNTGELFF. CDR3 coding DNA: TGTGCCAGCAGCTACCCCACCCGGGAAGTCTCGAACACCGGGGAGCTGTTTTTT.

This chain's CDR3 is CASMRGANTGELFF. CDR3 DNA: TGTGCCAGTATGAGGGGGGCGAACACCGGGGAGCTGTTTTTT. The chain employs TRBV19 and TRBJ2-2, with D possibly called TRBD1 or TRBD2 (6 bases each). V gave up 7 bases and J gave up 0 bases, with 9 bases separating them. CDR3 size: 14 residues. CDR1 LNHDA and CDR2 SQIVND come from the germline V gene (reference sequence).

This chain connects TRBV10-2 to TRBJ1-1; 11 bases are shared with TRBD1. This CDR3 comprises 15 residues. Germline assignment: CDR1 WSHSY and CDR2 SAAADI. J lost 6 bases, V lost 2 bases, and 5 bases had no gene match. This chain's CDR3 is CASSEGQGAYPEAFF. The CDR3 nucleotides are TGCGCCAGCAGTGAGGGACAGGGGGCTTATCCTGAAGCTTTCTTT.

The gene calls are TRBV19 and TRBJ1-4; D may be TRBD1 (5 bases). Germline lookup yields CDR1 LNHDA and CDR2 SQIVND (reference sequence). The V gene lost 7 bases and the J gene lost 7 bases, with 25 bases spanning the gap. The CDR3 sequence is 17 residues long. The CDR3 coding sequence is TGTGCCAGTAACTCCCCCGAAGGCCAGGGATGGGGTGAAAAACTGTTTTTT. Protein sequence: CASNSPEGQGWGEKLFF.